The 17 T cell receptor beta chains below all came from one sample that was sequenced in a study of cytomegalovirus exposure and HLA in healthy donors. It was with 60 Vbeta and 13 Jbeta primers that the PCR ran. Using immunoSEQ multiplex PCR, the repertoire was profiled, and TCRdb retains in-frame clones only, with some absent. The repertoire holds about 130,000 clones, with approximately 80% as singletons. The specimen was PBMCs. The receptor set was obtained from a middle-aged woman in good health and CMV-seropositive.

The chain carries TRBV5-1 and TRBJ1-1; 7 positions agree with TRBD1. Germline CDR1 SGHRS, CDR2 YFSETQ. Trimming took 4 bases from V and 5 from J; bases not matched to a gene: 14. This CDR3 is 16 amino acids long. The chain's CDR3 is CASSLGLTGTRTEAFF. As DNA, the CDR3 is TGCGCCAGCAGCCTGGGTTTGACAGGGACGCGAACTGAAGCTTTCTTT. The full variable domain, completed using reference TRBV5-1 and TRBJ1-1, is KAGVTQTPRYLIKTRGQQVTLSCSPISGHRSVSWYQQTPGQGLQFLFEYFSETQRNKGNFPGRFSGRQFSNSRSEMNVSTLELGDSALYLCASSLGLTGTRTEAFFGQGTRLTVV.

Notes on this clone: Other nucleotide sequences from this sample produce the same CDR3. The chain links TRBV9 to TRBJ2-3; TRBD2 aligns across 7 bases. This CDR3 has 15 amino acids. The V gene end was trimmed by 0 bases and the J gene end by 1 base; junction bases not matched to a gene: 2. In germline, CDR1 is SGDLS, CDR2 YYNGEE. The CDR3 loop is CASSVGLAGTDTQYF. In DNA form, the CDR3 reads TGTGCCAGCAGCGTAGGTCTAGCGGGCACAGATACGCAGTATTTT.

This clone was observed a single time. The chain uses TRBV6-5 and TRBJ2-7; 14 bases line up with TRBD2. The CDR3 has 14 residues. V shed 2 bases and J 7 bases; nucleotides not matched to a gene: 1. The germline V gene encodes CDR1 MNHEY and CDR2 SVGAGI. The CDR3 nucleotides are TGTGCCAGCAGTTACGGGACTAGCGGGAGAGAGCAGTACTTC. It codes for CASSYGTSGREQYF.

The DNA for the CDR3 is TGTGCCAGCAGTGAAAATGTGGGCGGGAGGGTACGGGAGACCCAGTACTTC. Its protein product is CASSENVGGRVRETQYF. This chain joins TRBV2 and TRBJ2-5; the match to TRBD2 covers 9 bases. Per the germline V gene, CDR1 is SNHLY and CDR2 is FYNNEI. The length of the CDR3 is 17 residues. The junction had 12 bases not matched to a gene; V was cut back by 2 bases and J by 5 bases.

This clone was detected only once. The CDR3 DNA is TGTGCCAGCAGGGGACAGGGGCTCCAACACTCTGGAAACACCATATATTTT. This encodes CASRGQGLQHSGNTIYF. The rearrangement uses TRBV28 and TRBJ1-3, with TRBD1 matching 10 bases. Trimming cost V 6 bases and J 0 bases; bases outside gene matches: 8. Germline V CDR1 and CDR2: MDHEN, SYDVKM. The CDR3 is 17 residues long.

The chain is built from TRBV27 and TRBJ1-1; possible D gene TRBD1, 6 bases. V lost 4 bases and J 4 bases, leaving 22 bases between the germline ends. Per the germline V gene, CDR1 is MNHEY and CDR2 is SMNVEV (reference sequence). The CDR3 consists of 17 residues. CDR3 DNA: TGTGCCAGCAGTTCCCCTGCCGGGGGGGGCGTGGGCACTGAAGCTTTCTTT. Translated: CASSSPAGGGVGTEAFF.

The gene calls are TRBV9 and TRBJ1-2, with D perhaps TRBD1 (6 bases). The ends were cut back, 4 bases at V and 10 bases at J, with 20 bases in the middle. CDR3 length: 14 amino acids. CDR1 is SGDLS, CDR2 YYNGEE, per germline. The CDR3 protein is CASSSRDMGGDYTF. The CDR3 bases are TGTGCCAGCAGCTCCCGGGACATGGGTGGCGACTACACCTTC.

V usage is TRBV27 and J usage is TRBJ2-1, with 10 bases that match TRBD2. J gave up 7 bases and V 0 bases, and 3 bases lay outside the gene matches. CDR3 length: 15 residues. From germline, CDR1 is MNHEY and CDR2 SMNVEV (reference sequence). Here the CDR3 DNA reads TGTGCCAGCAGTTTATCGCTAGCGGGAGTTAATGAGCAGTTCTTC. Its protein product is CASSLSLAGVNEQFF.

This clone was seen once. The chain links TRBV30 to TRBJ2-7, with a tentative D call TRBD1 (5 bases). The V gene lost 5 bases and the J gene lost 2 bases, with 22 bases spanning the gap. The germline V gene has CDR1 GTSNPN and CDR2 SVGIG (reference sequence). The length of the CDR3 is 16 residues. CDR3 residues: CAWGRGTGTRPYEQYF. The CDR3 nucleotides are TGTGCCTGGGGTCGAGGTACAGGAACGAGACCCTACGAGCAGTACTTC.

This chain uses TRBV5-1 with TRBJ1-2; perhaps TRBD1 as D (5 bases). V gave up 4 bases and J gave up 4 bases, with 17 bases separating them. The CDR3 is 15 amino acids. The germline V gene encodes CDR1 SGHRS and CDR2 YFSETQ. CDR3 in amino acids: CASSPGHAPGYGYTF. For the CDR3, the DNA is TGCGCCAGCAGCCCCGGACACGCGCCTGGCTATGGCTACACCTTC.

The chain employs TRBV13 and TRBJ1-5, with D unclear. CDR1 and CDR2 from the germline V gene are PRHDT and FYEKMQ (reference sequence). CDR3 size: 14 residues. V lost 6 bases and J lost 0, with 9 bases in between. The CDR3 region has the DNA TGTGCCAGCAGTCCACGGAGTAGCAATCAGCCCCAGCATTTT. Translating it yields CASSPRSSNQPQHF. Drawing the rest from reference TRBV13 and TRBJ1-5, the complete variable domain is AAGVIQSPRHLIKEKRETATLKCYPIPRHDTVYWYQQGPGQDPQFLISFYEKMQSDKGSIPDRFSAQQFSDYHSELNMSSLELGDSALYFCASSPRSSNQPQHFGDGTRLSIL.

The chain has TRBV5-5 and TRBJ1-1; D is perhaps TRBD1 (5 bases). The V and J ends lost 0 bases and 0 bases respectively, with 9 bases between them. Germline V lookup: CDR1 SGHKS, CDR2 YYEKEE (reference sequence). The length of the CDR3 is 15 residues. The CDR3 here is CASSLEGFLNTEAFF. The CDR3, as DNA: TGTGCCAGCAGCTTGGAGGGGTTTTTGAACACTGAAGCTTTCTTT.

In this sample, this clone turned up a few times. This chain uses TRBV6-5 with TRBJ1-6; TRBD1 might be the D (6 bases). Germline CDR1 reads MNHEY; CDR2 reads SVGAGI. Trimming removed 6 bases at V and 8 bases at J, with 11 bases between. This CDR3 has 13 amino acids. The CDR3 loop reads CASRDRSHSPLHF. CDR3 bases: TGTGCCAGCAGGGACAGATCGCATTCACCCCTCCACTTT.

V is TRBV19 and J is TRBJ1-5, with D possibly TRBD1 on 5 matching bases. Looked up from germline, CDR1 is LNHDA and CDR2 is SQIVND (reference sequence). The ends were cut back, 9 bases at V and 0 bases at J, with 9 bases in the middle. The CDR3 spans 13 residues. The CDR3 loop reads CARGDSSNQPQHF. DNA of the CDR3: TGTGCCAGAGGTGACAGTAGCAATCAGCCCCAGCATTTT.

The chain uses TRBV6-1 and TRBJ2-7, with 11 bases that match TRBD1. Germline lookup yields CDR1 MNHNS and CDR2 SASEGT. J was trimmed by 3 bases and V by 1 base; bases with no gene match: 5. This CDR3 comprises 16 residues. The DNA of the CDR3 is TGTGCCAGCAGTGAAGAAGGAGGGACAGGGGGCTACGAGCAGTACTTC. Translating gives CASSEEGGTGGYEQYF.

The rearrangement links TRBV4-3 to TRBJ1-2, with D maybe TRBD1 (6 bases). The CDR3 spans 14 residues. Germline CDR1 LGHNA, CDR2 YSLEER. V was pared by 1 base and J by 6 bases, with 12 bases between. The CDR3 nucleotides are TGCGCCAGCAGCCAAGGTACAGGGAGGGATGGCTACACCTTC. It yields the protein CASSQGTGRDGYTF.

This chain joins TRBV15 and TRBJ1-1; 8 nucleotides agree with TRBD1. V lost 0 bases, J lost 5 bases, and 2 bases stayed unmatched. There are 14 residues in the CDR3. CDR1 LNHNV and CDR2 YYDKDF come from the germline V gene (reference sequence). CDR3 residues: CATSRDRQGTEAFF. The CDR3 region has the DNA TGTGCCACCAGCAGAGACCGACAGGGGACTGAAGCTTTCTTT.